The 32 T cell receptor beta chains in this list originate from one sample, sequenced in a study of cytomegalovirus exposure and HLA in healthy donors (dated by TCRdb to about 2017). Libraries were constructed by the immunoSEQ multiplex PCR assay. This immuneACCESS table, as held by TCRdb, lists in-frame sequences with V and J called but not all clones. Of the missing ones, under half trace to an unresolved V gene in checked studies; the others have no known cause. This sample gives about 240,000 clones in total; approximately 83% of them show up just once. The ten top clones hold around 1.2% of the sample. Sample: PBMCs. Receptors originate from a young woman in good health and CMV-seropositive.

The count of this clone is one. The chain uses TRBV7-3 and TRBJ2-5; 7 bases line up with TRBD2. CDR1 SGHTA and CDR2 FQGTGA come from the germline V gene. J gave up 4 bases and V 2 bases, and 1 base lay outside the gene matches. This CDR3 is built from 13 residues. Written as DNA, the CDR3 is TGTGCCAGCAGCTTATCGGGGGGAGAGACCCAGTACTTC. It codes for CASSLSGGETQYF.

This clone was picked up a small number of times. This chain's CDR3 is CASSLQGMGNQPQHF. The CDR3 DNA reads as TGTGCCAGCAGCCTACAGGGTATGGGCAATCAGCCCCAGCATTTT. The chain combines TRBV28 with TRBJ1-5, with D possibly TRBD1 on 6 matching bases. Trimming removed 6 bases at V and 2 bases at J, with 14 bases between. Per germline, CDR1 MDHEN and CDR2 SYDVKM. This CDR3 is built from 15 residues.

The chain has TRBV14 and TRBJ2-7; D ambiguous. V shed 2 bases and J shed 4 bases, with 15 bases lying between them. CDR3 length: 15 amino acids. Germline assignment: CDR1 SGHDN and CDR2 FVKESK. The CDR3 protein is CASSQSLAVQYEQYF. The CDR3 bases are TGTGCCAGCAGCCAATCTCTGGCCGTTCAGTACGAGCAGTACTTC.

V usage is TRBV27 and J usage is TRBJ2-7; 11 bases map to TRBD1. The CDR3 is 14 residues long. The ends lost 4 bases at V and 5 bases at J; junction bases unmatched: 4. Per the germline V gene, CDR1 is MNHEY and CDR2 is SMNVEV (reference sequence). CDR3: CASSWTGGNDEQYF. Here the CDR3 DNA reads TGTGCCAGCAGTTGGACAGGGGGCAACGACGAGCAGTACTTC.

This chain links TRBV18 with TRBJ1-2; tentatively, D is TRBD1 (6 bases). The germline V gene has CDR1 KGHSH and CDR2 LQKENI. CDR3 size: 16 residues. Between the trimmed V and J ends, which lost 6 bases and 10 bases, there was a span of 27 bases. In DNA form, the CDR3 reads TGTGCCAGCTCCGAAAGCTGGTCTGGGGGCCTGAACTACTACACCTTC. This translates into CASSESWSGGLNYYTF. The full variable domain, in which reference TRBV18 and TRBJ1-2 provide the parts outside the CDR3, is NAGVMQNPRHLVRRRGQEARLRCSPMKGHSHVYWYRQLPEEGLKFMVYLQKENIIDESGMPKERFSAEFPKEGPSILRIQQVVRGDSAAYFCASSESWSGGLNYYTFGSGTRLTVV.

This chain uses TRBV4-1 with TRBJ2-1; D gene ambiguous. The CDR3 has 14 residues. Germline V gene data show CDR1 as MGHRA and CDR2 as YSYEKL. V lost 1 base, J lost 4 bases, and 8 bases lay in between. This CDR3 is CASSQARLYNEQFF. DNA of the CDR3: TGCGCCAGCAGCCAAGCACGCCTATACAATGAGCAGTTCTTC.

The V call is TRBV4-1, the J call TRBJ1-5; D not certain. The CDR3 contains 13 residues. With 1 base removed from V and 9 bases from J, the gap between germline ends came to 10 bases. CDR1 and CDR2 (germline): MGHRA, YSYEKL. The CDR3 DNA follows: TGCGCCAGCAGCCAAGTCATACGGGGGCCCCAGCATTTT. Amino acids: CASSQVIRGPQHF.

This clone was seen once. The chain is built from TRBV9 and TRBJ2-2; TRBD2 matches 11 bases. Per the germline V gene, CDR1 is SGDLS and CDR2 is YYNGEE. The CDR3 covers 16 residues. The ends lost 4 bases at V and 7 bases at J; junction bases unmatched: 9. CDR3 loop: CASSSGLADPVGELFF. CDR3 nucleotide sequence: TGTGCCAGCAGCTCGGGACTAGCGGATCCTGTCGGGGAGCTGTTTTTT.

The chain couples TRBV6-1 to TRBJ2-7, with 7 bases aligning to TRBD1. CDR3 length: 14 amino acids. V shed 10 bases and J 1 base; nucleotides not matched to a gene: 10. The germline gives CDR1 MNHNS, CDR2 SASEGT. CDR3 coding DNA: TGTGCCACCAGAAAGACAGGGAGTTCCTACGAGCAGTACTTC. Translating it yields CATRKTGSSYEQYF.

The gene calls are TRBV14 and TRBJ1-2; D possibly corresponds to TRBD1 (5 bases). Trimming took off 4 bases at V and 7 bases at J, with 16 bases between the two ends. The CDR3 spans 14 residues. The germline V gene has CDR1 SGHDN and CDR2 FVKESK. The CDR3 reads CASSPTDHQPGYTF. The CDR3 DNA sequence: TGTGCCAGCAGCCCGACAGATCACCAACCTGGCTACACCTTC. Using reference TRBV14 and TRBJ1-2 for the parts outside the CDR3, the full variable domain is EAGVTQFPSHSVIEKGQTVTLRCDPISGHDNLYWYRRVMGKEIKFLLHFVKESKQDESGMPNNRFLAERTGGTYSTLKVQPAELEDSGVYFCASSPTDHQPGYTFGSGTRLTVV.

This chain uses TRBV7-2 with TRBJ2-7; D not resolved. V was trimmed by 4 bases and J by 3 bases, leaving 13 bases between them. This CDR3 contains 14 residues. From germline, CDR1 is SGHTA and CDR2 FQGNSA. The CDR3 region is CASSSERLGYEQYF. CDR3 DNA sequence: TGTGCCAGCAGCTCGGAGAGGCTCGGCTACGAGCAGTACTTC. The full variable domain, with the rest looked up from reference TRBV7-2 and TRBJ2-7, is GAGVSQSPSNKVTEKGKDVELRCDPISGHTALYWYRQSLGQGLEFLIYFQGNSAPDKSGLPSDRFSAERTGGSVSTLTIQRTQQEDSAVYLCASSSERLGYEQYFGPGTRLTVT.

The chain employs TRBV29-1 and TRBJ1-1, with 7 bases identical to TRBD1. V was pared by 6 bases and J by 4 bases, with 5 bases of the junction left unmatched. CDR3 length equals 12 residues. Germline lookup yields CDR1 SQVTM and CDR2 ANQGSEA. The CDR3, as DNA: TGCAGCGTGATGACAGGGAGCACTGAAGCTTTCTTT. Translation: CSVMTGSTEAFF.

Points on this clone: The same CDR3 can be traced to other DNA sequences in this sample. This CDR3 is CASSEGQDYGYTF. As DNA, the CDR3 is TGTGCCAGCAGTGAAGGGCAGGACTATGGCTACACCTTC. The chain joins TRBV2 to TRBJ1-2, with unresolved D. This CDR3 has 13 residues. CDR1 is SNHLY, CDR2 FYNNEI, per germline. Deletions cut 1 base from V and 3 bases from J, with 6 bases between.

This rearrangement joins TRBV18 to TRBJ2-7; 7 nucleotides align to TRBD2. V trimming: 6 bases; J trimming: 5 bases; junction bases outside the gene matches: 7. The V gene's germline CDR1 is KGHSH and CDR2 LQKENI. CDR3 length: 13 residues. The CDR3 DNA follows: TGTGCCAGCTCCCGGGGAGGGGCCAACGAGCAGTACTTC. Its translation: CASSRGGANEQYF. The whole variable domain, remainder taken from reference TRBV18 and TRBJ2-7, is NAGVMQNPRHLVRRRGQEARLRCSPMKGHSHVYWYRQLPEEGLKFMVYLQKENIIDESGMPKERFSAEFPKEGPSILRIQQVVRGDSAAYFCASSRGGANEQYFGPGTRLTVT.

The chain joins TRBV19 to TRBJ1-5, with TRBD1 as a possible D gene (5 bases). There are 16 residues in the CDR3. V was trimmed by 3 bases and J by 1 base, leaving 13 bases between them. Per the germline V gene, CDR1 is LNHDA and CDR2 is SQIVND (reference sequence). This CDR3 is CASSMTERISNQPQHF. The CDR3 nucleotides are TGTGCCAGTAGTATGACAGAACGAATAAGCAATCAGCCCCAGCATTTT.

This clone was recorded once. The chain couples TRBV27 to TRBJ2-1; D ambiguous. CDR1 is MNHEY and CDR2 is SMNVEV in the germline V gene (reference sequence). Trimming cost V 5 bases and J 3 bases, with 17 bases left between them. The CDR3 is made up of 16 amino acids. The CDR3 region has the DNA TGTGCCAGCAGTCGTCTCCTCCAAAGCGACTACAATGAGCAGTTCTTC. Its protein product is CASSRLLQSDYNEQFF.

The chain carries TRBV5-5 and TRBJ2-5; no definite D call. Trimming shortened V by 4 bases and J by 5 bases, and 9 bases separated the two germline ends. CDR1 and CDR2 from the germline V gene are SGHKS and YYEKEE (reference sequence). This CDR3 has 12 residues. CDR3 in amino acids: CASSPQVETQYF. The DNA of the CDR3 is TGTGCCAGCAGCCCACAAGTGGAGACCCAGTACTTC.

This clone showed up just once. V gene TRBV11-2 combines with J gene TRBJ2-2; 8 nucleotides agree with TRBD2. Germline CDR1 and CDR2: SGHAT and FQNNGV. J lost 5 bases, V lost 4 bases, and 6 bases had no gene match. The length of the CDR3 is 15 residues. The CDR3 region has the DNA TGTGCCAGCAGCTCCCCAAGCGGGAGTACCGGGGAGCTGTTTTTT. Protein: CASSSPSGSTGELFF. Full variable domain (remainder filled in from reference TRBV11-2 and TRBJ2-2): EAGVAQSPRYKIIEKRQSVAFWCNPISGHATLYWYQQILGQGPKLLIQFQNNGVVDDSQLPKDRFSAERLKGVDSTLKIQPAKLEDSAVYLCASSSPSGSTGELFFGEGSRLTVL.

This clone was picked up a small number of times. CDR3 region: CASSPASATNEKLFF. The CDR3 nucleotides are TGTGCCAGCAGCCCTGCGAGTGCAACTAATGAAAAACTGTTTTTT. The V and J genes are TRBV7-9 and TRBJ1-4, with no clear D. V was pared by 5 bases and J by 0 bases, with 10 bases between. Germline CDR1 SEHNR, CDR2 FQNEAQ (reference sequence). This CDR3 has 15 amino acids.

The chain couples TRBV10-3 to TRBJ2-5; TRBD2 matches 8 bases. The CDR3 totals 15 residues. Per germline, CDR1 ENHRY and CDR2 SYGVKD. V shed 2 bases and J 6 bases; nucleotides not matched to a gene: 8. The CDR3 region is CAISEIQRELKTQYF. CDR3 bases: TGTGCCATCAGTGAGATACAGCGGGAGCTGAAGACCCAGTACTTC.

The genes are TRBV7-9 and TRBJ2-3; possible D gene TRBD2, 6 bases. V was trimmed by 6 bases and J by 1 base, leaving 20 bases between them. The CDR3 sequence is 17 residues long. From germline, CDR1 is SEHNR and CDR2 FQNEAQ (reference sequence). The CDR3 sequence is CASRPGLPSPRTDTQYF. CDR3 nucleotides: TGTGCCAGCAGGCCGGGACTTCCCTCACCACGCACAGATACGCAGTATTTT. Looking up the rest from reference TRBV7-9 and TRBJ2-3 gives the full variable domain: DTGVSQNPRHKITKRGQNVTFRCDPISEHNRLYWYRQTLGQGPEFLTYFQNEAQLEKSRLLSDRFSAERPKGSFSTLEIQRTEQGDSAMYLCASRPGLPSPRTDTQYFGPGTRLTVL.

There are a few counts of this clone. The junction differs from germline at one of its ends, possibly a read error. The chain links TRBV2 to TRBJ1-1; D gene ambiguous. CDR3 size: 10 residues. Germline loops: CDR1 SNHLY, CDR2 FYNNEI. CDR3 protein: CASIERETFF. Here the CDR3 DNA reads TGTGCCAGCATTGAACGGGAAACTTTCTTT.

The gene calls are TRBV20-1 and TRBJ2-1, with D uncertain. Germline loops: CDR1 DFQATT, CDR2 SNEGSKA (reference sequence). Trimming shortened V by 5 bases and J by 5 bases, and 4 bases separated the two germline ends. The CDR3 has 10 amino acids. The CDR3 coding sequence is TGCAGTGCTGCGGACAATGAGCAGTTCTTC. It yields the protein CSAADNEQFF.

In nucleotides, the CDR3 is TGCGCCAGCAGAAGGGGCGGGAGCATGGACTACTACGAGCAGTACTTC. The encoded protein is CASRRGGSMDYYEQYF. The rearrangement joins TRBV23-1 to TRBJ2-7, with 7 bases that match TRBD2. TRBV23-1 is an open reading frame whose function is uncertain. This CDR3 comprises 16 residues. The V and J ends lost 6 bases and 3 bases, in that order; junction bases with no gene match: 14.

The CDR3: CASSEFGKANYGYTF. CDR3 coding DNA: TGTGCCAGCAGTGAATTCGGGAAGGCGAACTATGGCTACACCTTC. This chain joins TRBV25-1 and TRBJ1-2; D is unresolved. V was trimmed by 1 base and J by 2 bases, leaving 11 bases between them. Germline assignment: CDR1 MGHDK and CDR2 SYGVNS. The CDR3 sequence is 15 residues long.

This chain links TRBV4-1 with TRBJ1-4; D uncertain. Trimming removed 1 base at V and 8 bases at J, with 5 bases between. Germline V gene lookup returns CDR1 MGHRA and CDR2 YSYEKL. This CDR3 is 12 amino acids long. The CDR3 coding sequence is TGCGCCAGCAGCCAAGTGTTAGAAAAACTGTTTTTT. This sequence encodes CASSQVLEKLFF.

This chain uses TRBV18 with TRBJ2-3; D gene uncertain. CDR1 KGHSH and CDR2 LQKENI come from the germline V gene. V was clipped by 3 bases and J by 1 base, with 8 bases between them. The CDR3 is 14 residues long. The CDR3 region is CASSPDTGTDTQYF. The CDR3 coding sequence is TGTGCCAGCTCACCCGACACGGGCACAGATACGCAGTATTTT.

The V call is TRBV19, the J call TRBJ2-7, with 11 bases that match TRBD1. The germline V gene encodes CDR1 LNHDA and CDR2 SQIVND (reference sequence). The CDR3 is made up of 15 amino acids. With V trimmed by 5 bases and J by 3 bases, 6 bases remained unmatched. Here the CDR3 reads CASSLSGQGGYEQYF. DNA for the CDR3: TGTGCCAGTAGTCTTTCGGGACAGGGGGGCTACGAGCAGTACTTC.

The chain joins TRBV6-5 to TRBJ2-5, with TRBD2 matching 11 bases. The CDR3 runs to 14 residues. The germline CDR1 and CDR2 sequences are MNHEY and SVGAGI. Trimming removed 7 bases from V and 5 bases from J; junction bases left unmatched: 6. This CDR3 is CASTQLAGVETQYF. The CDR3 region has the DNA TGTGCCAGCACCCAACTAGCGGGAGTTGAGACCCAGTACTTC.

This clone was recorded a few times. The chain couples TRBV13 to TRBJ2-7, with 7 bases fitting TRBD2. Germline lookup yields CDR1 PRHDT and CDR2 FYEKMQ (reference sequence). J lost 5 bases, V lost 5 bases, and 6 bases had no gene match. There are 13 residues in the CDR3. The CDR3 DNA reads TGTGCCAGCAGCATTGGGGGACTACACGAGCAGTACTTC. Amino acid sequence: CASSIGGLHEQYF. The full variable domain, with the rest looked up from reference TRBV13 and TRBJ2-7, is AAGVIQSPRHLIKEKRETATLKCYPIPRHDTVYWYQQGPGQDPQFLISFYEKMQSDKGSIPDRFSAQQFSDYHSELNMSSLELGDSALYFCASSIGGLHEQYFGPGTRLTVT.

The chain combines TRBV6-5 with TRBJ2-1; 7 nucleotides match TRBD2. CDR1 and CDR2 (germline): MNHEY, SVGAGI. This CDR3 is 16 amino acids long. V was pared by 0 bases and J by 7 bases, with 9 bases of the junction left unmatched. The CDR3 reads CASSYSGLGAPNEQFF. The CDR3 region has the DNA TGTGCCAGCAGTTACTCCGGACTAGGAGCGCCTAATGAGCAGTTCTTC.

V and J are TRBV6-5 and TRBJ2-7; 14 nucleotides match TRBD2. V shed 4 bases and J 6 bases; nucleotides not matched to a gene: 2. Germline values: CDR1 MNHEY, CDR2 SVGAGI. CDR3 length: 14 amino acids. CDR3 coding DNA: TGTGCCAGCAGTTCCGGGACTAGCGGGAGCGAGCAGTACTTC. It codes for CASSSGTSGSEQYF.